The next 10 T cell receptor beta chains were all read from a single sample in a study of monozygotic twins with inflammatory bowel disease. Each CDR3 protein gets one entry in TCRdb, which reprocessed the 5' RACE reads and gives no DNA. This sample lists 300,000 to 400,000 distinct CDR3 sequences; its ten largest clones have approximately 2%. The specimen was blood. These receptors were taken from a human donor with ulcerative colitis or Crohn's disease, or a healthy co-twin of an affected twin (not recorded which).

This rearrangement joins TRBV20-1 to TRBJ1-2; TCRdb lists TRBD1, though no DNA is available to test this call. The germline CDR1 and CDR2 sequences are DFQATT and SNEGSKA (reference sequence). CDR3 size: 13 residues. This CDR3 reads CLRRDRGVHGYTF.

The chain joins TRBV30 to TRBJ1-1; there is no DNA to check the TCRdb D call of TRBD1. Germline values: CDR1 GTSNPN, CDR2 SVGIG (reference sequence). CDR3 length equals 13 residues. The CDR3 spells CAWRRGANTEAFF.

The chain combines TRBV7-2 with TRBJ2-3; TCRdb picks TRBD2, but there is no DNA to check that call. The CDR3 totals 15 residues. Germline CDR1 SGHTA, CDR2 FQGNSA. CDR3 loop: CASTNLAGPTDTQYF.

The CDR3: CASSQDGSNTEAFF. J is TRBJ1-1 and V is TRBV3-1. This CDR3 comprises 14 residues. CDR1 and CDR2 (germline): LGHDT, YNNKEL (reference sequence).

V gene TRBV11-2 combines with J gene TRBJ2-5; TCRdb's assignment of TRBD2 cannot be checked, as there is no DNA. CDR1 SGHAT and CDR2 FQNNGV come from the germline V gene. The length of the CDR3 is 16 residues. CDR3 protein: CASGRAGVKVRETQYF.

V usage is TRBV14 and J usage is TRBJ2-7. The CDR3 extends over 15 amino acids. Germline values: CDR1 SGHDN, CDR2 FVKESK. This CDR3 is CASSQRQGGTYEQYF.

CDR3 protein: CASSRAGTGGNEQFF. The chain has TRBV5-1 and TRBJ2-1; TCRdb proposes TRBD1, but this gene call is untestable without DNA. This CDR3 contains 15 residues. CDR1 and CDR2 from the germline V gene are SGHRS and YFSETQ.

CDR3 in amino acids: CASSLPGRGSYNEQFF. The J gene is TRBJ2-1, the V gene TRBV5-6; the TCRdb call, TRBD1, lacks DNA for checking. Germline-derived CDR1 and CDR2 are SGHDT and YYEEEE. The CDR3 consists of 16 residues.

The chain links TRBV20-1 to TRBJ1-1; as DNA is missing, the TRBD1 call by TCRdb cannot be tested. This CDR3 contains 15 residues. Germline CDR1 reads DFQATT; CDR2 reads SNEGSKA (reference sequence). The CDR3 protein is CSARDLGGSGTEAFF.

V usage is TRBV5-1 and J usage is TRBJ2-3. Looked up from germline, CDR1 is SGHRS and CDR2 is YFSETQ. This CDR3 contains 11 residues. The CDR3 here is CASSSTDTQYF.